Listed below are T cell receptor beta chains from one sample, sequenced in a study of OX40 agonist ivuxolimab in advanced cancers. The table came from immunoSEQ multiplex PCR; TCRdb's copy has only in-frame clones and leaves some out. The sample lists about 55,000 clones, roughly 80% occurring once. This sample comprised CD4+ or CD8+ T cells sorted from blood, obtained in a trial of the OX40 agonist ivuxolimab. The receptors were sampled from an adult with an advanced solid tumor such as melanoma, head and neck, liver or kidney cancer. Each CDR3 is given with its conserved first and last residue. A D gene is named only where the DNA matches it firmly. Clone sizes are given selectively: once, few, many, or a class where the clone is expanded.

V	D	J	size	CDR3	DNA
TRBV6-6	-	TRBJ1-5	-	CASSYQYGPSNQPQHF	TGTGCCAGCAGTTACCAATACGGCCCGTCCAATCAGCCCCAGCATTTT
TRBV9	TRBD2	TRBJ2-5	-	CASSTTSGRAGETQYF	TGTGCCAGCAGCACGACTAGCGGGAGGGCCGGAGAGACCCAGTACTTC
TRBV6-1	-	TRBJ1-3	-	CASSDQHSYSGNTIYF	TGTGCCAGCAGTGATCAACATTCTTACTCTGGAAACACCATATATTTT
TRBV4-2	-	TRBJ1-1	-	CASSPNGQLNTEAFF	TGTGCCAGCAGCCCAAACGGACAGTTGAACACTGAAGCTTTCTTT
TRBV2	-	TRBJ2-7	-	CASSGTGRYEQYF	TGTGCCAGCAGTGGGACGGGTCGCTACGAGCAGTACTTC
TRBV28	-	TRBJ1-1	-	CASSLASGGGGAFF	TGTGCCAGCAGTTTAGCCTCCGGGGGGGGCGGAGCTTTCTTT
TRBV9	-	TRBJ2-1	-	CASSVRDSSYNEQFF	TGTGCCAGCAGCGTGAGGGACTCTTCCTACAATGAGCAGTTCTTC
TRBV6-5	-	TRBJ1-5	-	CASSPDGTYNQPQHF	TGTGCCAGCAGCCCCGACGGCACGTACAATCAGCCCCAGCATTTT
TRBV10-1	-	TRBJ1-2	few	CASRGGEYGYTF	TGCGCCAGCAGGGGGGGAGAATATGGCTACACCTTC
TRBV4-3	-	TRBJ1-1	-	CASSQSPSGHTEAFF	TGCGCCAGCAGCCAATCGCCCTCAGGGCACACTGAAGCTTTCTTT
TRBV6-6	-	TRBJ1-1	once	CASSYYTGNTEAFF	TGTGCCAGCAGTTACTATACGGGGAACACTGAAGCTTTCTTT
TRBV25-1	-	TRBJ1-5	-	CASSETQGGSNQPQHF	TGTGCCAGCAGTGAAACACAGGGAGGTAGCAATCAGCCCCAGCATTTT
TRBV5-6	-	TRBJ1-4	-	CASSLAEGETANEKLFF	TGTGCCAGCAGCTTGGCAGAGGGGGAAACTGCTAATGAAAAACTGTTTTTT
TRBV6-5	-	TRBJ1-5	-	CAGRRQGNQPQHF	TGTGCCGGCAGGCGGCAGGGGAATCAGCCCCAGCATTTT